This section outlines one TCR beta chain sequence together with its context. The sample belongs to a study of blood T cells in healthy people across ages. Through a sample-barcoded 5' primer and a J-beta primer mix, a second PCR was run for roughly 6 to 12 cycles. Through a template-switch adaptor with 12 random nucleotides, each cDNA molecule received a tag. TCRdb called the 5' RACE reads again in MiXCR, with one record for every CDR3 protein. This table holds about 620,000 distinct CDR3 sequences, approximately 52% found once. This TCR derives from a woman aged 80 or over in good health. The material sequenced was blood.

CDR3 nucleotides: TGCAGTGCTAGCACTAGCGAGAGTATCTCCTACAATGAGCAGTTCTTC. Protein: CSASTSESISYNEQFF. V gene TRBV20-1 combines with J gene TRBJ2-1; 7 bases map to TRBD2. After removal of 3 bases from V and 0 bases from J, the junction contained 8 bases not matched to a gene. Germline V gives CDR1 DFQATT, CDR2 SNEGSKA (reference sequence). The CDR3 is 16 residues long.